The sequence of this T cell receptor (beta chain) was determined in a study of T cell clones after liver transplantation. Study as a whole: Without induction therapy, subjects received standard immunosuppression until 12-24 months post-transplant.

Generated by immunoSEQ multiplex PCR, the TCRdb table keeps only in-frame clones and is missing some. This table holds some 20,000 clones, 75% to 85% found once. The CDR3 totals 13 residues. After removal of 5 bases from V and 5 bases from J, the junction contained 5 bases not matched to a gene. CDR1 is SGHVS, CDR2 FQNEAQ, per germline. This material consisted of CD8+ T cells from blood, taken around 50 months after liver transplant. This receptor was identified in a human patient who received a liver transplant. Some T cells may possibly be graft donor cells. The rearrangement joins TRBV7-8 to TRBJ1-1; TRBD1 matches 7 bases. CDR3 residues: CASSDRVGTEAFF. The CDR3 DNA reads TGTGCCAGCAGCGACAGGGTAGGGACTGAAGCTTTCTTT.